Listed below are T cell receptor beta chains from one sample, sequenced in a study of T cells in tuberculosis. Measured with immunoSEQ multiplex PCR; TCRdb has only the in-frame clones, and not every one. The data contain over 30,000 clones, around 96% of them singletons. Input material: PBMCs. These receptors all come from a donor between 10 and 35 years old with latent tuberculosis or without tuberculosis infection. Both conserved end residues are part of each CDR3. Fields, in order: CDR3 DNA, CDR3 protein, J gene, CDR3 length, V gene, D gene, clone size. The D gene is left open where the match is weak. Clone sizes are given selectively: once, few, many, or a class where the clone is expanded.

TGTGCCAGCTCACCCCTGGCAGGGAAAGAGACCCAGTACTTC,CASSPLAGKETQYF,TRBJ2-5,14,TRBV18,.,once
TGTGCCAGCAGTTACCAGCGGGGGGACTACAATGAGCAGTTCTTC,CASSYQRGDYNEQFF,TRBJ2-1,15,TRBV6-6,TRBD2,.
TGCGCCAGCAGCCAGATGACAGGGAGTAATGAAAAACTGTTTTTT,CASSQMTGSNEKLFF,TRBJ1-4,15,TRBV5-1,TRBD1,.
TGTGCCAGCTCACGTGGGACAGGGGACTACGAGCAGTACTTC,CASSRGTGDYEQYF,TRBJ2-7,14,TRBV18,TRBD1,.
TGTGCCAGCAGCTTGCCCGGTAACACTGAAGCTTTCTTT,CASSLPGNTEAFF,TRBJ1-1,13,TRBV5-5,.,.
TGTGCCAGCAGCTTAGCGTGGTGGGCGGGGGGTAGCACAGATACGCAGTATTTT,CASSLAWWAGGSTDTQYF,TRBJ2-3,18,TRBV7-2,TRBD2,.
TGTGCCAGCAGGCACACAGGGTCCCACGAGCAGTACTTC,CASRHTGSHEQYF,TRBJ2-7,13,TRBV5-6,.,.
TGTGCCAGCAGCCTCCGGGACAGCTCCTACAATGAGCAGTTCTTC,CASSLRDSSYNEQFF,TRBJ2-1,15,TRBV11-3,TRBD1,.
TGTGCCAGCAGTGAGGCAGGGGGCGGCCGAGACGAGCAGTACTTC,CASSEAGGGRDEQYF,TRBJ2-7,15,TRBV25-1,TRBD1,.
TGTGCCAGCAGCGTAGGGAGGGGGCTAAGTGACTATGGCTACACCTTC,CASSVGRGLSDYGYTF,TRBJ1-2,16,TRBV9,TRBD1,once
TGCAGCGTTGAAGGGGACCCTTGGCGGGGCGGCACAGATACGCAGTATTTT,CSVEGDPWRGGTDTQYF,TRBJ2-3,17,TRBV29-1,.,.
TGTGCCAGCGGGACTAGCATTGGGGAGACCCAGTACTTC,CASGTSIGETQYF,TRBJ2-5,13,TRBV6-1,TRBD2,.
TGCGCCAGCAGCTTGGGAGGGGGCGACTACGAGCAGTACTTC,CASSLGGGDYEQYF,TRBJ2-7,14,TRBV5-1,TRBD1,.
TGTGCCAGCAGTGACCCGGGACTAGCTCTTGGTGAGCAGTTCTTC,CASSDPGLALGEQFF,TRBJ2-1,15,TRBV2,TRBD2,.
TGTGCCAGTAGTTCCGCGGCTGTTCAAGTCACCGGGGAGCTGTTTTTT,CASSSAAVQVTGELFF,TRBJ2-2,16,TRBV19,.,once
TGCGCCAGCAGCTTGGAGGCAGGGGATGGCTACACCTTC,CASSLEAGDGYTF,TRBJ1-2,13,TRBV5-1,.,.
TGTGCCAGCAGTGGGATGACTAGCGGGACTACCTACAATGAGCAGTTCTTC,CASSGMTSGTTYNEQFF,TRBJ2-1,17,TRBV6-1,TRBD2,.
TGTGCCAGTAGTCAGCATGGGACAGGGGGCTCCTACGAGCAGTACTTC,CASSQHGTGGSYEQYF,TRBJ2-7,16,TRBV19,TRBD1,.
TGTGCCAGCAGCCGGTTGACAGCCTACAATGAGCAGTTCTTC,CASSRLTAYNEQFF,TRBJ2-1,14,TRBV13,.,.
TGCGCCAGCAGCTTGATTGCGGGATCCTATGGCTACACCTTC,CASSLIAGSYGYTF,TRBJ1-2,14,TRBV5-1,.,.
TGTGCCAGCAGCTTTAGACCCGGACAGGGTACTGAAGCTTTCTTT,CASSFRPGQGTEAFF,TRBJ1-1,15,TRBV7-2,TRBD1,.
TGTGCCAGCAGAGACAGGACAGGGGGTAGTCAGCCCCAGCATTTT,CASRDRTGGSQPQHF,TRBJ1-5,15,TRBV28,TRBD1,.
TGTGCCAGCAGCTTCCCCCGGGGGGGCCCCTACGAGCAGTACTTC,CASSFPRGGPYEQYF,TRBJ2-7,15,TRBV7-2,TRBD2,once